This TCR beta chain originates from a study of cytomegalovirus exposure and HLA in healthy donors. Study-level findings and limits: Cytomegalovirus status was reportedly diagnosed by the classifier with high sensitivity and specificity.

V was clipped by 4 bases and J by 2 bases; unmatched bases: 5. The CDR3 contains 14 residues. From germline, CDR1 is SGHDT and CDR2 YYEEEE. The PCR had 60 Vbeta and 13 Jbeta primers. Repertoires were generated with immunoSEQ multiplex PCR, while TCRdb's copy carries only in-frame clones and drops some. The top ten hold 13% of the sample, which has about 150,000 clones, approximately 80% seen once. Remarks on this clone: Its target is unknown.

This clonotype was sampled from a man aged 30-40 years in good health and CMV-seropositive. Sample: PBMCs. The rearrangement uses TRBV5-6 and TRBJ2-5, with TRBD1 matching over 7 bases. The CDR3 here is CASSAGTAQETQYF. Here the CDR3 DNA reads TGTGCCAGCAGCGCAGGGACAGCACAAGAGACCCAGTACTTC.